The source of this T cell receptor beta chain is a study of CD8+ T cells in alopecia areata. Across the whole study: The tofacitinib course ran for 6 to 18 months and was followed by 6 months off drug.

Study-wide results and limits: Clonality in lesional scalp, especially alopecia totalis/universalis, exceeded that of normal scalp.

cDNA reverse transcribed from extracted RNA served as the sequencing template. Clones were sequenced by immunoSEQ multiplex PCR, and TCRdb holds only the in-frame ones, with some missing. The sample carries tens of thousands of clones, approximately 60% recorded once. This CDR3 region has 15 residues. The trim removed 4 bases at V and 2 bases at J, leaving 5 bases unmatched. CDR1 and CDR2 from the germline V gene are SGHRS and YFSETQ. Isolation of CD4+ and CD8+ T cells from PBMCs was achieved by sorting. Concerning this clone itself: Its antigen is unidentified.

The chain couples TRBV5-1 to TRBJ2-3, with 9 bases that match TRBD2. The sample here was CD8+ T cells sorted from blood, taken at week 0. The clonotype originates from a human donor with alopecia areata. DNA of the CDR3: TGCGCCAGCAGCCACGGACTAGCGACCACAGATACGCAGTATTTT. Its protein is CASSHGLATTDTQYF.